This T cell receptor (beta chain) was documented in a study of cytomegalovirus exposure and HLA in healthy donors. The germline V gene has CDR1 MNHNS and CDR2 SASEGT. This CDR3 has 14 amino acids. V lost 4 bases and J lost 2, with 9 bases in between. It was with 60 Vbeta and 13 Jbeta primers that the PCR ran. The assay was immunoSEQ multiplex PCR, and TCRdb's table has in-frame clones only and misses some. Of about 110,000 clones listed, around 70% are singletons. About this clone: The antigen is not known.

Study-wide points: In a later analysis, HLA-associated beta chains showed higher expansion and lower generation probabilities than comparable chains.

The sequenced sample consisted of PBMCs. The chain is built from TRBV6-1 and TRBJ2-1, with D unclear. This sequence originates from a boy aged 10-17 years in good health and CMV-seronegative. The CDR3 spells CASSGSNPYNEQFF. The DNA of the CDR3 is TGTGCCAGCAGTGGGTCTAACCCCTACAATGAGCAGTTCTTC.